The 6 T cell receptor beta chains below were found in one sample sequenced in a study of shared clonotypes between healthy human individuals. TCRdb's copy holds only in-frame clones and misses some; the assay was immunoSEQ multiplex PCR. Of some 2.1 million clones in the sample, around 93% were seen once. Terminally differentiated effector memory CD45RA+ cells were left out of the naive CD8 fraction, which was CD45RO-negative and positively selected for CCR7. Sequenced sample: naive CD8+ T cells from PBMCs. These receptors all come from a young man in good health. Some clones in this sample may be carry-over from other donors' samples.

The chain employs TRBV28 and TRBJ1-1; 10 bases are shared with TRBD1. Germline assignment: CDR1 MDHEN and CDR2 SYDVKM. V shed 10 bases, J shed 4 bases, and the junction held 9 bases outside the gene matches. The CDR3 loop spans 14 amino acids. This chain's CDR3 is CAINTGTGATEAFF. For the CDR3, the DNA is TGTGCCATTAATACCGGGACAGGGGCCACTGAAGCTTTCTTT.

The genes are TRBV15 and TRBJ2-7, with TRBD1 identical over 7 bases. The CDR3 totals 13 residues. Germline V gene lookup returns CDR1 LNHNV and CDR2 YYDKDF (reference sequence). Germline trimming cut 5 bases from V and 8 bases from J; bases unmatched to any gene: 9. In DNA, the CDR3 is TGTGCCACCAGCCAACGACCGGGACAGAAGCAGTACTTC. This gives the protein CATSQRPGQKQYF.

The J gene is TRBJ2-2, the V gene TRBV9; the D is unclear. Between the trimmed V and J ends, which lost 4 bases and 4 bases, there was a span of 17 bases. Germline V lookup: CDR1 SGDLS, CDR2 YYNGEE. This CDR3 is built from 16 residues. The CDR3 nucleotides read TGTGCCAGCAGCCCCGGAAAGGGATTAACCACCGGGGAGCTGTTTTTT. Protein sequence: CASSPGKGLTTGELFF.

This chain joins TRBV9 and TRBJ2-5; a weak D match, TRBD1 (6 bases). Germline values: CDR1 SGDLS, CDR2 YYNGEE. The CDR3 sequence is 14 residues long. V lost 4 bases and J 1 base, leaving 11 bases between the germline ends. Here the CDR3 reads CASSRGTPQETQYF. CDR3 bases: TGTGCCAGCAGCCGAGGGACACCCCAAGAGACCCAGTACTTC. The whole variable domain, remainder taken from reference TRBV9 and TRBJ2-5, is DSGVTQTPKHLITATGQRVTLRCSPRSGDLSVYWYQQSLDQGLQFLIQYYNGEERAKGNILERFSAQQFPDLHSELNLSSLELGDSALYFCASSRGTPQETQYFGPGTRLLVL.

This clone appeared once. The V gene is TRBV4-2, the J gene TRBJ1-2; D is possibly TRBD1 (5 bases). V gave up 4 bases and J gave up 3 bases, with 15 bases separating them. The CDR3 spans 15 residues. Germline-derived CDR1 and CDR2 are LGHNA and YNFKEQ. CDR3 coding DNA: TGTGCCAGCAGCCCTGGGGCGGGGGTGGACTATGGCTACACCTTC. Encoded protein: CASSPGAGVDYGYTF.

On this clone: The sample carries other DNA sequences with the same CDR3. The J gene is TRBJ2-7, the V gene TRBV9; tentatively, D is TRBD1 (5 bases). The germline CDR1 and CDR2 sequences are SGDLS and YYNGEE. V was trimmed by 0 bases and J by 3 bases, leaving 10 bases between them. This CDR3 comprises 14 residues. The CDR3 nucleotides are TGTGCCAGCAGCGTAGGGGGCAGTAACTACGAGCAGTACTTC. Translation: CASSVGGSNYEQYF. The full variable domain, rest sourced from reference TRBV9 and TRBJ2-7, is DSGVTQTPKHLITATGQRVTLRCSPRSGDLSVYWYQQSLDQGLQFLIQYYNGEERAKGNILERFSAQQFPDLHSELNLSSLELGDSALYFCASSVGGSNYEQYFGPGTRLTVT.